This entry concerns a single T cell receptor beta chain. The data were taken from a study of blood T cell repertoires in COVID-19. Per the original methods: For nucleated cells, counts were estimated from reference gene primer amplification. Assay used: immunoSEQ multiplex PCR; TCRdb lists only in-frame clones, some missing. V and J calls and clone size are copied from that table; D and trimming were computed from the DNA. The table lists 250,000 to 300,000 clones, about 90% of them singletons. The ends lost 6 bases at V and 1 base at J; junction bases unmatched: 5. The CDR3 loop spans 14 amino acids. Germline V gives CDR1 SEHNR, CDR2 FQNEAQ (reference sequence).

The chain has TRBV7-9 and TRBJ1-1, with 7 bases aligning to TRBD1. This clonotype was sampled from a woman aged 30 to 39 with COVID-19, enrolled during active disease. Source material: peripheral blood. CDR3: CASSPDRPNTEAFF. The CDR3 nucleotides read TGTGCCAGCAGTCCGGACAGGCCGAACACTGAAGCTTTCTTT.